This TCR beta chain was recorded in a study of blood T cell repertoires in COVID-19. About the study: Acute and convalescent COVID-19 samples came from the United States, Italy and Spain. Sources were T cells, B-cell-depleted T cells, or PBMCs; the material itself was cDNA or gDNA.

In the original processing: Amplifying reference gene primers gave estimates of nucleated cell counts. Using immunoSEQ multiplex PCR, the repertoire was profiled, and TCRdb retains in-frame clones only, with some absent. The DNA was the basis for D and trimming; V, J and clone size are from that table. The top ten clones hold roughly 30% of a sample with approximately 93,000 clones, roughly 85% of them seen once. After removal of 1 base from V and 1 base from J, the junction contained 4 bases not matched to a gene. CDR3 length equals 15 residues. Germline V gene data show CDR1 as SGHKS and CDR2 as YYEKEE (reference sequence).

The sample was peripheral blood. The V call is TRBV5-5, the J call TRBJ1-2; 7 bases match TRBD1. The clonotype originates from a man in his forties or fifties with active or convalescent COVID-19. The CDR3 reads CASSLLTGLNYGYTF. The CDR3 bases are TGTGCCAGCAGCTTGTTGACAGGGCTTAACTATGGCTACACCTTC.